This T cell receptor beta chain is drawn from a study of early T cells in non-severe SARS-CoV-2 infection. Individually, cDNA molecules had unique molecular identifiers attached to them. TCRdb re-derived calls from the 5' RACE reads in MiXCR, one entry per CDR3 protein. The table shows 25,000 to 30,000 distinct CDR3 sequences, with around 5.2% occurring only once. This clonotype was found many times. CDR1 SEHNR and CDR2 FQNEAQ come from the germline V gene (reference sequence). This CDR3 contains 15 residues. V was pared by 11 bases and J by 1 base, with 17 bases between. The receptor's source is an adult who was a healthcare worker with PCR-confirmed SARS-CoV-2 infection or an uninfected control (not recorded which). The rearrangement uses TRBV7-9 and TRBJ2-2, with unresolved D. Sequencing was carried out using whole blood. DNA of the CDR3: TGTGCCCTTAGCCGACTCTCGGGGAACACCGGGGAGCTGTTTTTT. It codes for CALSRLSGNTGELFF.